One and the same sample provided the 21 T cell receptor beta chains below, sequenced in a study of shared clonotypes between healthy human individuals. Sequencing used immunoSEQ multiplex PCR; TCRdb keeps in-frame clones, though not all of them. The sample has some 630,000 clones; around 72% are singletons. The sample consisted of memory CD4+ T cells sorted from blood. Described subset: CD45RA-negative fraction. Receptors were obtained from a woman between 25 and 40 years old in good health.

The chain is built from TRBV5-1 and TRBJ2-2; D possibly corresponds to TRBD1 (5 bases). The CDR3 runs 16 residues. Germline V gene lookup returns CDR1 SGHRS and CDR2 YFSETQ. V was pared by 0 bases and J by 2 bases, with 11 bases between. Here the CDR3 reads CASSLARDRNTGELFF. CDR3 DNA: TGCGCCAGCAGCTTGGCCCGAGACAGAAACACCGGGGAGCTGTTTTTT.

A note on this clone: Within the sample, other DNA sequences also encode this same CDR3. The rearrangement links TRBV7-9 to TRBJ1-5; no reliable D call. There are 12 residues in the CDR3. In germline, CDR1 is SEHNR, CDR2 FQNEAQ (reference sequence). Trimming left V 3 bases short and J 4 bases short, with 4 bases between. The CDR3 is CASSFQNQPQHF. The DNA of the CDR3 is TGTGCCAGCAGCTTTCAAAATCAGCCCCAGCATTTT.

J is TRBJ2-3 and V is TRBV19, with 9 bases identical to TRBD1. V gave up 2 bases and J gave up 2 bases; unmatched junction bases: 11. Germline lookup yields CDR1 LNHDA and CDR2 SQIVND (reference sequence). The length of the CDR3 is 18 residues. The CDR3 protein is CASSIPPSGTGITDTQYF. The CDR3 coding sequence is TGTGCCAGTAGTATACCACCCTCCGGGACAGGGATCACAGATACGCAGTATTTT.

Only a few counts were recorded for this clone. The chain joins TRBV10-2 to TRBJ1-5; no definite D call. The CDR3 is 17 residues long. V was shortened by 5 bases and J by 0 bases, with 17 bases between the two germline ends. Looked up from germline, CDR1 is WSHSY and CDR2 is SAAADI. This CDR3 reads CASSSGGKMNSNQPQHF. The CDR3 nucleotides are TGCGCCAGCAGTTCGGGAGGGAAGATGAATAGCAATCAGCCCCAGCATTTT.

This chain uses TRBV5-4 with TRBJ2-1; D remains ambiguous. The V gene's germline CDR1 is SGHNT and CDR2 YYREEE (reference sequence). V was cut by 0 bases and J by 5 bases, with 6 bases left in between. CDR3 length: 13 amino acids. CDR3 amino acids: CASSLVVHNEQFF. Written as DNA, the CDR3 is TGTGCCAGCAGCTTGGTGGTCCACAATGAGCAGTTCTTC. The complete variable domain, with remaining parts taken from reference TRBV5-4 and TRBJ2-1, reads ETGVTQSPTHLIKTRGQQVTLRCSSQSGHNTVSWYQQALGQGPQFIFQYYREEENGRGNFPPRFSGLQFPNYSSELNVNALELDDSALYLCASSLVVHNEQFFGPGTRLTVL.

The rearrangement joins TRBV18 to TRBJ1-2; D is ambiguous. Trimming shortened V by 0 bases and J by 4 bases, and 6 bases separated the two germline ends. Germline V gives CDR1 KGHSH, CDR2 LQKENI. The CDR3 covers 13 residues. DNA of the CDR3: TGTGCCAGCTCACCACCGTTATCCTATGGCTACACCTTC. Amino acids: CASSPPLSYGYTF.

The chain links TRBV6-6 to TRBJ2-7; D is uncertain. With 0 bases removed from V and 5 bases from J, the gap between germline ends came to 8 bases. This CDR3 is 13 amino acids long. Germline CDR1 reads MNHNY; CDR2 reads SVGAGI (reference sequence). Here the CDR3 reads CASSYSIVHEQYF. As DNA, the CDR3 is TGTGCCAGCAGTTACTCGATAGTCCACGAGCAGTACTTC.

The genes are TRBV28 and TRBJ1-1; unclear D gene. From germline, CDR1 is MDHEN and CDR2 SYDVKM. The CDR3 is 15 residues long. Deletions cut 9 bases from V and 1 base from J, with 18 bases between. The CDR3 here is CASQQVKAPNTEAFF. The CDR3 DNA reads TGTGCCAGTCAGCAGGTCAAGGCCCCGAACACTGAAGCTTTCTTT.

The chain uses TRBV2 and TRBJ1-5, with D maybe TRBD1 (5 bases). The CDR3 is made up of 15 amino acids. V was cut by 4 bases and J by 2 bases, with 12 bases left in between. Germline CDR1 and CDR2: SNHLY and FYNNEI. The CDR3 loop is CASSGNQGRNQPQHF. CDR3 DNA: TGTGCCAGCAGTGGTAATCAGGGACGCAATCAGCCCCAGCATTTT.

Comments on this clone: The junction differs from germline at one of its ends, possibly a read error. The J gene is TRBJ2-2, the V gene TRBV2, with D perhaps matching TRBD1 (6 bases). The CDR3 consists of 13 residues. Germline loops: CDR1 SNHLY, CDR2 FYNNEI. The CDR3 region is CAGSMQGTGELFF. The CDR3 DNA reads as TGTGCCGGCAGCATGCAGGGGACCGGGGAGCTGTTTTTT.

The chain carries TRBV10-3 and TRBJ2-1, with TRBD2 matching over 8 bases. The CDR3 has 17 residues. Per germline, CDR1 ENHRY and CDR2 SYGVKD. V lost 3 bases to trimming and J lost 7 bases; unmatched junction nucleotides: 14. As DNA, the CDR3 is TGTGCCATCAGTGACTCCGGGACTAGGACCTCACGGAATGAGCAGTTCTTC. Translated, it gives CAISDSGTRTSRNEQFF.

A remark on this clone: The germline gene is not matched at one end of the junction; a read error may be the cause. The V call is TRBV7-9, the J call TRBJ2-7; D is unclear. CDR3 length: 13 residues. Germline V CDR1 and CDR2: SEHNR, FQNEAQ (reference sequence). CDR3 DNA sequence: TGTGCCAGCAGCGTAGCAGGTTATTACGAGCAGTACTTC. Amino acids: CASSVAGYYEQYF.

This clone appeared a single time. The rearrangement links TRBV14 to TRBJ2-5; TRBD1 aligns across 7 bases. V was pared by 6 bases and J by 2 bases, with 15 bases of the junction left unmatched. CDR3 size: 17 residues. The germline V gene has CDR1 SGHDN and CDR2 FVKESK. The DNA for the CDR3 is TGTGCCAGCAGTCTCACAGGGGACCCATCAGGTCAAGAGACCCAGTACTTC. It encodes CASSLTGDPSGQETQYF.

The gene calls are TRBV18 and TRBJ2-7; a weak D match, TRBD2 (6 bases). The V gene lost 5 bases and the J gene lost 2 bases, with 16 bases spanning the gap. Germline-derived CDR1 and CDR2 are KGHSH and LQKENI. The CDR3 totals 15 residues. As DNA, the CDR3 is TGTGCCAGCTCAACATCCAGGGACTCCACCTACGAGCAGTACTTC. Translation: CASSTSRDSTYEQYF.

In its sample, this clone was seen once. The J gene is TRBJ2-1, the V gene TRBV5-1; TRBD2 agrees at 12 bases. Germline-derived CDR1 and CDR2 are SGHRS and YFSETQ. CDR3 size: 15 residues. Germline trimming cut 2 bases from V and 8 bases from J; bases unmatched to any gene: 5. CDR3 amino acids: CASSLLAGGTDEQFF. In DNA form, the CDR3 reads TGCGCCAGCAGCTTACTAGCGGGAGGTACCGATGAGCAGTTCTTC.

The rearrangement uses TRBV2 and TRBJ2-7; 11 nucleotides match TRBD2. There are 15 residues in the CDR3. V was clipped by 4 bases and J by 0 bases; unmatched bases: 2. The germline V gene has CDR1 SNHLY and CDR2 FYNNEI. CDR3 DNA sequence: TGTGCCAGCAGTGGGACTAGCGGGCGCTCCTACGAGCAGTACTTC. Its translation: CASSGTSGRSYEQYF.

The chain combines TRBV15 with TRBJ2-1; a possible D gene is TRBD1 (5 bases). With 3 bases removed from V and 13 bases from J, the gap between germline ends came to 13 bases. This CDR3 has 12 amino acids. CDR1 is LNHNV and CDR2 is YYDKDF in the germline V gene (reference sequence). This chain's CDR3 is CATSSGPRGQFF. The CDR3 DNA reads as TGTGCCACCAGCAGCGGTCCTAGGGGCCAGTTCTTC.

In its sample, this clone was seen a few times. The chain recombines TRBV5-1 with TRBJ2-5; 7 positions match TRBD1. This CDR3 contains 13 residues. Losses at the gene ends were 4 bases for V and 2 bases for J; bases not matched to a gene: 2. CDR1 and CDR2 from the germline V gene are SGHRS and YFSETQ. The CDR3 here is CASSRTGQETQYF. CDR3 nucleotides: TGCGCCAGCAGCCGGACAGGACAAGAGACCCAGTACTTC. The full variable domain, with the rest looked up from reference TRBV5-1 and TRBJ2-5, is KAGVTQTPRYLIKTRGQQVTLSCSPISGHRSVSWYQQTPGQGLQFLFEYFSETQRNKGNFPGRFSGRQFSNSRSEMNVSTLELGDSALYLCASSRTGQETQYFGPGTRLLVL.

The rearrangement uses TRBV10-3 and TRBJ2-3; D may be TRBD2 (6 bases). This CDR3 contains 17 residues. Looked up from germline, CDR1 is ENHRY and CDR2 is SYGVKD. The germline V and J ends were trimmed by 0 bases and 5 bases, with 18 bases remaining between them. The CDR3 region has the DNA TGTGCCATCAGTGAGTCTACAAGCGGGCTGAGGCTAGATACGCAGTATTTT. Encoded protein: CAISESTSGLRLDTQYF.

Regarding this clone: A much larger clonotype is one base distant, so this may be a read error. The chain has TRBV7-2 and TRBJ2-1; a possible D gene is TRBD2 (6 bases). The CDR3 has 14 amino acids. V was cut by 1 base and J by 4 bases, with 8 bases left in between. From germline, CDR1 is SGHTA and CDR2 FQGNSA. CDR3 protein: CASSLGGIYNEQFF. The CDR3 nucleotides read TGTGCCAGCAGCTTAGGCGGGATATACAATGAGCAGTTCTTC.

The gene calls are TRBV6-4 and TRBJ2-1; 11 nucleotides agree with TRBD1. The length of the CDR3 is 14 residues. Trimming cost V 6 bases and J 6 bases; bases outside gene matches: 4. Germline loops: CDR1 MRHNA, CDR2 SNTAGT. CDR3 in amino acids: CASSPGTGGNEQFF. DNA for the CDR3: TGTGCCAGCAGCCCCGGGACAGGGGGCAATGAGCAGTTCTTC.